This T cell receptor beta chain was identified in a study of beta chain features in type 1 diabetes. The whole isolated RNA underwent reverse transcription, so sequencing captured expressed TCRB transcripts. Approximately 4 million reads on average were seen across naive, central memory and regulatory T cell samples. Assay: immunoSEQ multiplex PCR; the TCRdb copy retains only in-frame clones and omits some. The table lists under 400,000 clones, 14% of them singletons. The table lists this clone with many counts. Its antigen is unidentified. The study, taken as a whole, reports: It was among patients, rather than healthy donors, that naive, central memory and Treg TCRB repertoires appeared more similar. Shortening of TCRB CDR3s, moderate but significant, appeared in all four CD4+ subsets of Type 1 diabetes patients.

Germline V gene sequence: CDR1 SGDLS, CDR2 YYNGEE. CDR3 length: 12 residues. V was shortened by 7 bases and J by 8 bases, with 13 bases between the two germline ends. The receptor was isolated from a man in his thirties or forties in good health. Material: central memory CD4+ T cells from blood. This chain links TRBV9 with TRBJ2-1; D is possibly TRBD2 (5 bases). CDR3: CASGPGWYEQFF. DNA for the CDR3: TGTGCCAGCGGCCCGGGGTGGTATGAGCAGTTCTTC. Full variable domain (rest looked up from reference TRBV9 and TRBJ2-1): DSGVTQTPKHLITATGQRVTLRCSPRSGDLSVYWYQQSLDQGLQFLIQYYNGEERAKGNILERFSAQQFPDLHSELNLSSLELGDSALYFCASGPGWYEQFFGPGTRLTVL.